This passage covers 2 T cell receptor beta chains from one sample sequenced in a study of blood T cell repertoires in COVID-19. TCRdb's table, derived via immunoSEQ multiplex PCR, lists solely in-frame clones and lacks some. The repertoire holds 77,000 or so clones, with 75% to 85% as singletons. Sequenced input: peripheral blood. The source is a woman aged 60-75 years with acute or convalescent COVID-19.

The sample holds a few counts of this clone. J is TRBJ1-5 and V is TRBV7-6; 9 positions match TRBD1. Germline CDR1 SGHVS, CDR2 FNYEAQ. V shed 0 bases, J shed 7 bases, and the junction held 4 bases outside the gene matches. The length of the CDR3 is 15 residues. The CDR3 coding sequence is TGTGCCAGCAGCTTAGCGAAAGGGACAGGGCAGCCCCAGCATTTT. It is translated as CASSLAKGTGQPQHF.

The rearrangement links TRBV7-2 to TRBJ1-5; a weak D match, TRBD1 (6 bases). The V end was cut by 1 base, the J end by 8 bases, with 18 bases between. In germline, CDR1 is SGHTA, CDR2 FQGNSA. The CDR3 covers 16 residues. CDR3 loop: CASSLVGGGLPKPQHF. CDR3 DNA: TGTGCCAGCAGCTTAGTGGGCGGGGGCCTCCCAAAGCCCCAGCATTTT.